The rows below give T cell receptor beta chains drawn from one sample of a study of cytomegalovirus exposure and HLA in healthy donors. Sequenced by immunoSEQ multiplex PCR; TCRdb stores in-frame clones only, minus some. The sample holds around 150,000 clones, around 75% seen once. The sample comprised PBMCs. The receptors were sampled from a man aged 35 to 55 in good health and CMV-seronegative. Each CDR3 is given with its conserved first and last residue. The D gene is left open where the match is weak. Clone size is given for some rows only: seen once, a few or many times, or a class if the clone is expanded.

clone_size: .; cdr3_length: 9; v_call: TRBV10-3; d_call: .; j_call: TRBJ1-2; cdr3_aa: CAIGDGYTF
clone_size: .; cdr3_length: 14; v_call: TRBV5-1; d_call: .; j_call: TRBJ1-5; cdr3_aa: CASSPTGSNQPQHF
clone_size: .; cdr3_length: 17; v_call: TRBV19; d_call: .; j_call: TRBJ2-3; cdr3_aa: CASAHGSSFLHTDTQYF
clone_size: .; cdr3_length: 17; v_call: TRBV4-1; d_call: .; j_call: TRBJ2-4; cdr3_aa: CASSQAVARLAKNIQYF
clone_size: .; cdr3_length: 16; v_call: TRBV4-3; d_call: TRBD2; j_call: TRBJ2-3; cdr3_aa: CASSQDTGGKADTQYF
clone_size: .; cdr3_length: 18; v_call: TRBV10-1; d_call: TRBD2; j_call: TRBJ2-4; cdr3_aa: CASPWTSGGNQAKNIQYF
clone_size: .; cdr3_length: 15; v_call: TRBV5-8; d_call: TRBD1; j_call: TRBJ2-7; cdr3_aa: CASSRHLGQGYEQYF
clone_size: .; cdr3_length: 18; v_call: TRBV27; d_call: .; j_call: TRBJ2-6; cdr3_aa: CASSTRLRVLSGANVLTF
clone_size: .; cdr3_length: 15; v_call: TRBV25-1; d_call: TRBD2; j_call: TRBJ2-1; cdr3_aa: CASSATSGGAGEQFF
clone_size: .; cdr3_length: 15; v_call: TRBV4-3; d_call: .; j_call: TRBJ2-5; cdr3_aa: CASSEWGDRQETQYF
clone_size: .; cdr3_length: 16; v_call: TRBV7-3; d_call: TRBD2; j_call: TRBJ2-1; cdr3_aa: CASSSTGTNNYNEQFF
clone_size: .; cdr3_length: 15; v_call: TRBV19; d_call: .; j_call: TRBJ1-5; cdr3_aa: CASSTFSTGNQPQHF
clone_size: .; cdr3_length: 15; v_call: TRBV30; d_call: .; j_call: TRBJ2-7; cdr3_aa: CAWSVGGAVAYEQYF
clone_size: .; cdr3_length: 12; v_call: TRBV15; d_call: TRBD1; j_call: TRBJ1-1; cdr3_aa: CATTGTNTEAFF
clone_size: .; cdr3_length: 15; v_call: TRBV14; d_call: TRBD2; j_call: TRBJ2-3; cdr3_aa: CASSQDPAGADTQYF
clone_size: once; cdr3_length: 18; v_call: TRBV4-3; d_call: TRBD2; j_call: TRBJ2-1; cdr3_aa: CASSQDRGTSGGYNEQFF
clone_size: .; cdr3_length: 18; v_call: TRBV4-1; d_call: .; j_call: TRBJ1-1; cdr3_aa: CASSQDGVPGSPNTEAFF
clone_size: once; cdr3_length: 15; v_call: TRBV18; d_call: .; j_call: TRBJ2-5; cdr3_aa: CASSPQGQNQETQYF
clone_size: .; cdr3_length: 13; v_call: TRBV19; d_call: TRBD1; j_call: TRBJ1-5; cdr3_aa: CASRNRGDQPQHF
clone_size: .; cdr3_length: 13; v_call: TRBV19; d_call: TRBD1; j_call: TRBJ1-2; cdr3_aa: CASLQGALYGYTF
clone_size: .; cdr3_length: 14; v_call: TRBV9; d_call: .; j_call: TRBJ1-5; cdr3_aa: CASSSGEGSEPQHF
clone_size: .; cdr3_length: 14; v_call: TRBV19; d_call: .; j_call: TRBJ1-2; cdr3_aa: CASIALRGNYGYTF
clone_size: .; cdr3_length: 16; v_call: TRBV4-1; d_call: TRBD2; j_call: TRBJ2-7; cdr3_aa: CASSQVGLAGVYEQYF
clone_size: .; cdr3_length: 14; v_call: TRBV5-1; d_call: .; j_call: TRBJ2-3; cdr3_aa: CASSGGVGTDTQYF
clone_size: .; cdr3_length: 14; v_call: TRBV27; d_call: .; j_call: TRBJ2-7; cdr3_aa: CASSKQESSYEQYF
clone_size: .; cdr3_length: 13; v_call: TRBV6-1; d_call: .; j_call: TRBJ1-3; cdr3_aa: CAAGGGSGNTIYF
clone_size: .; cdr3_length: 16; v_call: TRBV28; d_call: .; j_call: TRBJ2-4; cdr3_aa: CASSGRGSLAKNIQYF
clone_size: .; cdr3_length: 15; v_call: TRBV10-3; d_call: .; j_call: TRBJ1-1; cdr3_aa: CAIREGSGTQLRAFF
clone_size: few; cdr3_length: 12; v_call: TRBV5-1; d_call: TRBD1; j_call: TRBJ1-1; cdr3_aa: CASSPGTDRAFF
clone_size: .; cdr3_length: 12; v_call: TRBV7-9; d_call: .; j_call: TRBJ2-5; cdr3_aa: CASSSSRETQYF
clone_size: .; cdr3_length: 16; v_call: TRBV6-5; d_call: TRBD2; j_call: TRBJ2-3; cdr3_aa: CASSYGLAGSTDTQYF
clone_size: .; cdr3_length: 12; v_call: TRBV7-3; d_call: .; j_call: TRBJ2-3; cdr3_aa: CASSAGGSAQYF
clone_size: .; cdr3_length: 12; v_call: TRBV6-5; d_call: .; j_call: TRBJ2-3; cdr3_aa: CASSSPRDTQYF
clone_size: .; cdr3_length: 14; v_call: TRBV7-9; d_call: .; j_call: TRBJ1-2; cdr3_aa: CASSLALRSYGYTF
clone_size: .; cdr3_length: 15; v_call: TRBV6-5; d_call: TRBD2; j_call: TRBJ2-5; cdr3_aa: CASTTGSGGAETQYF
clone_size: .; cdr3_length: 13; v_call: TRBV30; d_call: .; j_call: TRBJ2-5; cdr3_aa: CAWTVGVLGTQYF
clone_size: .; cdr3_length: 14; v_call: TRBV27; d_call: TRBD1; j_call: .; cdr3_aa: CASSHSPHRGEQYF
clone_size: .; cdr3_length: 14; v_call: TRBV19; d_call: TRBD1; j_call: TRBJ1-6; cdr3_aa: CASSTTGGNSPLHF
clone_size: .; cdr3_length: 15; v_call: TRBV6-5; d_call: .; j_call: TRBJ1-2; cdr3_aa: CASSYSGGKNYGYTF
clone_size: .; cdr3_length: 14; v_call: TRBV4-3; d_call: .; j_call: TRBJ1-6; cdr3_aa: CASSWDTDNSPLHF
clone_size: .; cdr3_length: 14; v_call: TRBV5-5; d_call: .; j_call: TRBJ1-1; cdr3_aa: CASSLSRGWTEAFF
clone_size: once; cdr3_length: 14; v_call: TRBV7-9; d_call: TRBD1; j_call: TRBJ2-7; cdr3_aa: CASSAMDRSYEQYF